The rows below give T cell receptor beta chains drawn from one sample of a study of blood T cells in healthy people across ages. MiXCR, run by TCRdb on the 5' RACE reads, gives a single entry per CDR3 protein. The profile shows hundreds of thousands of distinct CDR3 sequences, roughly 49% of them singletons. Sequences were obtained from blood. All receptors derive from a woman in her sixties or seventies in good health. The CDR3 runs from the conserved cysteine through the conserved F or W. The D gene is left open where the match is weak. Some rows mark clone size as missing; the rest say once, few, many or name a class of expanded clone.

TRBD2 TRBJ2-3 few TRBV7-2 TGTGCCAGCAGCTTTTACGGGACTAGCCCGTATTTT CASSFYGTSPYF
TRBD1 TRBJ1-2 - TRBV29-1 TGCAGCGTCGGGACAGGGGAGAACTGTGGCTACACCTTC CSVGTGENCGYTF
TRBD1 TRBJ2-3 - TRBV3-1 TGTGCCAGCAGCACCCGACAGGGGGCCTCAGATACGCAGTATTTT CASSTRQGASDTQYF
- TRBJ2-1 few TRBV11-3 TGTGCCAGCAGCCAGGGTAGTGAGCAGTTCTTC CASSQGSEQFF
- TRBJ2-5 - TRBV7-9 TGTGCCAGCAGCTTAGAGAAGGGGTGGGAGACCCAGTACTTC CASSLEKGWETQYF
- TRBJ1-5 - TRBV25-1 TGTGCCAGCAGTGAATCAGGGGTCGAGCAGCCCCAGCATTTT CASSESGVEQPQHF
- TRBJ1-1 - TRBV9 TGTGCCAGCAGCGTGGTCACAGAGGTTGTAGTCTCTGAAGCTTTCTTT CASSVVTEVVVSEAFF
- TRBJ2-7 - TRBV20-1 TGCAGTGCGCCCGACAGGATTCTAGGCGAGCAGTACTTC CSAPDRILGEQYF
- TRBJ1-2 - TRBV3-1 TGTGCCAGCAGCCAAGCAGGGGATAGTTCTGGCTACACCTTC CASSQAGDSSGYTF
- TRBJ2-1 - TRBV20-1 TGCAGTGGAGGGGGAGGGCCCCTCTACAATGAGCAGTTCTTC CSGGGGPLYNEQFF
- TRBJ1-2 once TRBV6-5 TGTGCCAGCAGTTACGAGGCGGGGTCAGGATTTTATGGCTACACCTTC CASSYEAGSGFYGYTF
- TRBJ2-3 - TRBV18 TGTGCCAGCGCGGAGAGGCAGGGCACAGATACGCAGTATTTT CASAERQGTDTQYF
TRBD1 TRBJ1-6 few TRBV6-6 TGTGCCAGCAGCAAACAGGGGTTCGGTTCACCCCTCCACTTT CASSKQGFGSPLHF
TRBD1 TRBJ1-4 - TRBV4-3 TGCGCCAGCAGCCAACACCCCGGGACAGGGGTAACTAATGAAAAACTGTTTTTT CASSQHPGTGVTNEKLFF
- TRBJ2-1 - TRBV29-1 TGCAGCGTTGCAGGGGACTCCTACAATGAGCGGTTCTTC CSVAGDSYNERFF
- TRBJ1-4 - TRBV28 TGTGCCAGCAGTTTAGTTTCTGAAAAACTGTTTTTT CASSLVSEKLFF
- TRBJ2-3 - TRBV4-3 TGCGCCAGCAGCCTGAAGGTGAGAGGATCCACAGATACGCAGTATTTT CASSLKVRGSTDTQYF
- TRBJ1-2 - TRBV29-1 TGCAGCGCCGAACAGGGTACCCTCTATGGCTACACCTTC CSAEQGTLYGYTF
TRBD2 TRBJ2-7 - TRBV27 TGTGCCAGCAGCCTGGGACTAGCGGGAGGGCTCGAGCAGTACTTC CASSLGLAGGLEQYF
TRBD2 TRBJ2-1 few TRBV12-5 TGTGCTAGTGGTGCAACGGGACTAGCATCCTACAATGAGCAGTTCTTC CASGATGLASYNEQFF
- TRBJ1-5 - TRBV12-3/TRBV12-4 TGTGCCAGCAGTTTAAGCTGGAATTCAATTCAGCCCCAGCATTTT CASSLSWNSIQPQHF
TRBD1 TRBJ1-6 - TRBV7-9 TGTGCCAGCAGCCCAGACAGGGTCAATTCACCCCTCCACTTT CASSPDRVNSPLHF
- TRBJ2-3 - TRBV30 TGTGCCTGGAGTGTACTGGTGACCACAGATACGCAGTATTTT CAWSVLVTTDTQYF
TRBD2 TRBJ2-5 few TRBV7-2 TGTGCCAGCAGCCCATATGGGCGGGAGGGGGAGACCCAGTACTTC CASSPYGREGETQYF
TRBD1 TRBJ2-5 many TRBV29-1 TGCAGCGGTGGACAGGGACAGACCCAGTACTTC CSGGQGQTQYF
TRBD1 TRBJ2-7 - TRBV7-3 TGCGCCAGCAGCCAGACAGGGGGCCCCCAGTACTTC CASSQTGGPQYF
- TRBJ2-1 - TRBV7-6 TGTGCCAGCAGCCCCAAAATCGGGGGGCAGCTAGGCAATGAGCAGTTCTTC CASSPKIGGQLGNEQFF
TRBD1 TRBJ1-1 few TRBV7-8 TGTGCCAGCGCCGCCCAGGGGGGCAGTACTGAAGCTTTCTTT CASAAQGGSTEAFF
- TRBJ2-7 few TRBV7-8 TGTGCCAGCAGCTTAGCAGGGTGGAGGGGCCCTAGCAGGGCGTCCTACAATGAGCAGTACTTC CASSLAGWRGPSRASYNEQYF
- TRBJ2-1 many TRBV29-1 TGCAGCGTTGAAGAGGAGCAGTTCTTC CSVEEEQFF
TRBD2 TRBJ2-1 - TRBV6-2/TRBV6-3 TGTGCCAGCACACGGGCTATAGGGTGGGAGGGCGACAATGAGCAGTTCTTC CASTRAIGWEGDNEQFF